This is a list of T cell receptor beta chains from one sample in a study of blood T cell repertoires in COVID-19. Here immunoSEQ multiplex PCR was the method, and the copy in TCRdb shows in-frame clones only, minus some. Among 150,000 or so clones listed, roughly nine tenths were seen once. Sequenced sample: peripheral blood. The receptors were gathered from a woman in her 70s with acute or convalescent COVID-19. Each CDR3 is given without its conserved first and last residue. The D gene is left open where the match is weak.

D gene,CDR3 length,V gene,J gene,CDR3 protein
NA,14,TRBV5-5,TRBJ2-3,ASSLLVSWETDTQY
TRBD1,13,TRBV7-2,TRBJ2-3,ASSRDRASTDTQY
TRBD1,14,TRBV7-2,TRBJ1-2,ASSLGTGGPDYGYT
TRBD1,15,TRBV7-9,TRBJ1-2,ASSLAHGTGDNYGYT
NA,16,TRBV11-2,TRBJ1-3,ASSPPQRGGSAGNTIY
TRBD2,13,TRBV5-1,TRBJ2-3,ASTPRASGRDTQY
TRBD2,14,TRBV6-2/TRBV6-3,TRBJ2-1,ASSTLAGATYNEQF
NA,11,TRBV5-4,TRBJ2-7,ASSAGQSYEQY
NA,14,TRBV9,TRBJ2-2,ASSPRGTTNTGELF
NA,12,TRBV7-9,TRBJ2-5,ASSLALGDGTQY
NA,10,TRBV30,TRBJ1-1,AWRQGNTEAF
NA,11,TRBV6-5,TRBJ1-1,ASSYTGNTEAF
NA,12,TRBV11-2,TRBJ2-3,ASSLDRGADTQY
NA,11,TRBV18,TRBJ2-7,ASSPREVYEQY
NA,11,TRBV28,TRBJ1-1,ASSLSSIGEAF
NA,13,TRBV19,TRBJ2-2,ASRRESRWSGELF
NA,9,TRBV20-1,TRBJ2-5,SATTGETQY
TRBD2,11,TRBV2,TRBJ2-1,ASSRSGSYEQF
TRBD2,13,TRBV7-7,TRBJ2-1,ASSPGGLRYNEQF
TRBD1,13,TRBV4-2,TRBJ1-5,ASSQEDRENQPQH
TRBD1,14,TRBV6-6,TRBJ1-6,ASSSPGQQINSPLH
TRBD2,13,TRBV29-1,TRBJ2-3,SPRLAGEGTDTQY
TRBD2,13,TRBV5-1,TRBJ2-2,ASSFRSGSSGELF
NA,12,TRBV10-2,TRBJ1-2,ASSVGVSRYGYT
TRBD2,12,TRBV6-6,TRBJ2-7,ASSYVTSGNEQY
TRBD1,13,TRBV6-5,TRBJ1-6,ASSYSDRESSPLH
TRBD2,12,TRBV11-2,TRBJ2-3,ASRRAGSTDTQY
NA,13,TRBV15,TRBJ1-6,ATSRDFSQNSPLH
NA,9,TRBV12-3/TRBV12-4,TRBJ1-2,ASSSGFGYT
TRBD1,11,TRBV6-5,TRBJ1-2,ASGPQGIYGYT
NA,11,TRBV12-3/TRBV12-4,TRBJ2-5,ASSPWTEETQY